The 10 T cell receptor beta chains listed next were all sequenced from one sample in a study of control samples from healthy donors and cancer patients. TCRdb's table, derived via immunoSEQ multiplex PCR, lists solely in-frame clones and lacks some. The sample lists 150,000 or so clones, roughly 92% occurring once. Sequencing was performed on blood. The receptors were gathered from a man between 18 and 29 years old in good health.

The chain joins TRBV4-1 to TRBJ2-5; the match to TRBD1 covers 9 bases. With V trimmed by 1 base and J by 5 bases, 5 bases remained unmatched. CDR3 length: 15 amino acids. From germline, CDR1 is MGHRA and CDR2 YSYEKL. The CDR3 is CASSQGGTGTETQYF. The CDR3, as DNA: TGCGCCAGCAGCCAAGGGGGGACAGGGACTGAGACCCAGTACTTC.

The rearrangement joins TRBV9 to TRBJ1-1, with D hard to call. Germline CDR1 is SGDLS and CDR2 is YYNGEE. V lost 4 bases to trimming and J lost 5 bases, with 18 bases between them. This CDR3 has 15 amino acids. The CDR3 DNA follows: TGTGCCAGCAGCACCGGCAGAGCAAGCAGGACTGAAGCTTTCTTT. Protein product: CASSTGRASRTEAFF.

This chain uses TRBV5-6 with TRBJ2-1, with D uncertain. The CDR3 length is 12 residues. The V gene's germline CDR1 is SGHDT and CDR2 YYEEEE. Trimming stripped 2 bases from V and 5 bases from J, with 5 bases between. The CDR3 nucleotides are TGTGCCAGCAGCTTTGTTGACAATGAGCAGTTCTTC. Translation: CASSFVDNEQFF.

A single count supports this clone. The chain recombines TRBV19 with TRBJ1-5; maybe TRBD1 (5 bases). The length of the CDR3 is 12 residues. The germline gives CDR1 LNHDA, CDR2 SQIVND (reference sequence). The V end was cut by 7 bases, the J end by 2 bases, with 6 bases between. Here the CDR3 reads CASTGGNQPQHF. The CDR3 region has the DNA TGTGCCAGTACGGGGGGCAATCAGCCCCAGCATTTT.

The chain couples TRBV7-9 to TRBJ2-1; D is undetermined. The CDR3 is 11 amino acids. V was cut by 8 bases and J by 0 bases, with 2 bases left in between. CDR1 is SEHNR, CDR2 FQNEAQ, per germline (reference sequence). As DNA, the CDR3 is TGTGCCAGCGGCTCCTACAATGAGCAGTTCTTC. It is translated as CASGSYNEQFF.

The chain combines TRBV9 with TRBJ2-7, with a possible D match to TRBD1 (6 bases). CDR3 size: 16 residues. Looked up from germline, CDR1 is SGDLS and CDR2 is YYNGEE. Trimming stripped 0 bases from V and 0 bases from J, with 13 bases between. The CDR3 is CASSVGTVSSSYEQYF. CDR3 sequence (DNA): TGTGCCAGCAGCGTAGGGACAGTTTCTAGCTCCTACGAGCAGTACTTC.

J is TRBJ1-5 and V is TRBV6-5; D call uncertain. The ends were cut back, 8 bases at V and 3 bases at J, with 14 bases in the middle. CDR3 length equals 14 residues. CDR1 is MNHEY, CDR2 SVGAGI, per germline. CDR3 protein: CASSRGINNQPQHF. CDR3 coding DNA: TGTGCCAGCTCACGGGGAATAAACAATCAGCCCCAGCATTTT.

The chain recombines TRBV11-1 with TRBJ1-1; perhaps TRBD1 as D (6 bases). The germline V and J ends were trimmed by 1 base and 0 bases, with 6 bases remaining between them. Per germline, CDR1 SGHAT and CDR2 FQDESV (reference sequence). This CDR3 is built from 14 residues. CDR3 DNA sequence: TGTGCCAGCAGCTTAGGACAGGTGAACACTGAAGCTTTCTTT. It codes for CASSLGQVNTEAFF.

CDR3 nucleotides: TGTGCCAGCAGTCCACTCGGGCCGGAGCCCCAGCATTTT. Encoded protein: CASSPLGPEPQHF. The V call is TRBV27, the J call TRBJ1-5; D gene unclear. V lost 5 bases, J lost 8 bases, and 13 bases lay in between. The germline V gene has CDR1 MNHEY and CDR2 SMNVEV (reference sequence). The CDR3 has 13 residues.

Worth noting for this clone: The identical CDR3 is also encoded by other nucleotide sequences in the sample. The chain recombines TRBV7-6 with TRBJ1-2; D gene unclear. Germline-derived CDR1 and CDR2 are SGHVS and FNYEAQ. Trimming took 1 base from V and 2 from J, leaving 5 bases between them. CDR3 length: 13 amino acids. The CDR3 coding sequence is TGTGCCAGCAGCTTAGAAGAAAACTATGGCTACACCTTC. Protein: CASSLEENYGYTF.